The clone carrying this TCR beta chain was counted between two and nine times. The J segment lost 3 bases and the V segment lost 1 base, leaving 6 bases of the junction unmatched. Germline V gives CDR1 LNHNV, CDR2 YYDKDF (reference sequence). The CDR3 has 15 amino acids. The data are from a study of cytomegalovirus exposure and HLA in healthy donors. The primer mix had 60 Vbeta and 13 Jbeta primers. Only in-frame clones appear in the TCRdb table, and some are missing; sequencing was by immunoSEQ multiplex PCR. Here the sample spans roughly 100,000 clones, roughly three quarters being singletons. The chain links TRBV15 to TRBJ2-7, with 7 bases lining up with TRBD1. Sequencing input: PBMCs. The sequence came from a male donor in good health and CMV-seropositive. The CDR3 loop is CATSRGRQGDYEQYF. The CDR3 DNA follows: TGTGCCACCAGCAGAGGGCGACAGGGAGACTACGAGCAGTACTTC.